This T cell receptor beta chain was sequenced during a study of Ad26.COV2.S vaccination and SARS-CoV-2 variants (dated by TCRdb to 2020 to 2022). Regarding the research as a whole: Donors in the vaccine arm were drawn from COV1001, a phase I-IIa trial of Ad26.COV2.S in healthy adults that was multicentre, randomized, double-blind and placebo-controlled. Dosing of Ad26.COV2.S was intramuscular, at either 5x10^10 or 1x10^11 viral particles, delivered as one shot or as two shots spaced 56 days apart. Sequencing of the TCRbeta repertoire served to evaluate the specificity and breadth of SARS-CoV-2-reactive T cell receptors following Ad26.COV2.S vaccination. The TCR-sequenced set comprised about 32 samples: around 20 Ad26.COV2.S vaccine recipients, 5 placebo recipients and 8 SARS-CoV-2 convalescent individuals. Trial participants were randomized into five groups of five: low-dose or high-dose Ad26.COV2.S given once or twice, or placebo on both occasions. Blinding of investigators to trial group allocation was maintained during experiments and outcome assessment.

In regard to this clone: The clone's antigen remains unknown. Within one base of it there is no much larger clone, and no base qualities were kept.

TCRbeta CDR3 regions were sequenced with the immunoSEQ Assay. After extraction, genomic DNA underwent amplification by bias-controlled multiplex PCR, followed by high-throughput sequencing. As for the authors' bioinformatics: Collapsing and filtering of sequences were performed to quantify the absolute abundance of each unique TCRbeta CDR3 region. Usable DNA was measured by amplifying reference genes present in all nucleated cells, and TCRbeta template counts were normalized to that usable DNA to estimate T cell fraction. Repertoire TCRs were annotated as SARS-CoV-2-specific by exact matching of V gene, CDR3 amino acid sequence and J gene to a known reactive TCR set. The reference SARS-CoV-2 TCR set came from MIRA and was filtered for enrichment in COVID-19-positive ImmuneCODE repertoires, removing public or cross-reactive TCRs. Drawing on the MIRA antigens, annotated TCRs were analysed further at the level of specific ORF or position within ORF. Depth was the summed frequency of annotated unique rearrangements, while breadth was defined as annotated unique rearrangements over total unique productive rearrangements. TCR breadth was compared between groups using two-sided Wilcoxon rank-sum tests. Held by TCRdb, this immuneACCESS table contains in-frame sequences only and omits some clones. Under half of the omission traces to an unresolved V gene where checked; the cause of the rest is unknown. That table furnishes V, J and clone size, whereas the DNA furnished D and trimming. This sample lists hundreds of thousands of clones; around 82% were detected once. Of the sample, just under 7.5% is held by the ten largest clones.

The CDR3 measures 14 amino acids from cysteine to phenylalanine. Only the CDR3 part of the read is kept: 42 bases, read in frame from the first base. For CDR1 and CDR2, the germline V gene lists MGHRA and YSYEKL. V is shortened by 4 bases, J by 4 bases, and the region joining them spans 14 bases. The paper as a whole reports these results and caveats: Substantial breadth of spike-specific CD8+ and CD4+ T cell responses was reported after vaccination. Non-spike TCR breadth was comparable between vaccine and placebo recipients, consistent with the vaccine containing only spike. The study lacked the statistical power to compare responses across vaccine doses or regimens. According to the authors, total T cell responses may have been underestimated by the TCR breadth and depth analyses. Higher spike-specific TCR breadth was observed in Ad26.COV2.S recipients than in placebo recipients (P = 0.0014).

Interpreted using the paper, the treatment or condition label stands for: roughly 18 received Ad26.COV2.S at low or high dose, single or two shots; roughly five received placebo; per-sample allocation not given. For vaccine and placebo recipients, repertoires were sequenced using samples collected on day 63 after the first injection. In Cohort 1b, 20 to 25 adults aged 18-55 years were enrolled at a single site in Boston, USA, between 29 July and 7 August 2020. Ad26.COV2.S consisted of a replication-incompetent adenovirus type 26 vector by which a prefusion-stabilized SARS-CoV-2 spike protein from the original Wuhan strain was expressed.

The sequenced sample was peripheral blood, obtained in a trial of Ad26.COV2.S vaccine versus placebo. The chain links TRBV4-1 with TRBJ2-7, and the D gene may be TRBD2, 5 bases matching. The clonotype was recovered from a person between 18 and 65 years old who received the Ad26.COV2.S COVID-19 vaccine or a placebo. The DNA reads TGCGCCAGCAGCCCGGGATTACTAGGGTACGAGCAGTACTTC. Its amino acids are CASSPGLLGYEQYF.